This T cell receptor (beta chain) derives from a study of shared clonotypes between healthy human individuals. Method: immunoSEQ multiplex PCR; TCRdb's copy keeps in-frame clones and lacks some. The data show about 2.1 million clones, approximately 92% seen once. General study findings and limits: What limited the represented genetic and exposure-history diversity was the small number of donors. Naive subsets generally exceeded memory subsets in estimated richness.

Positive CCR7 selection of CD45RO-negative cells yielded the naive CD8 cells, and terminally differentiated effector memory CD45RA+ cells were excluded. This clone was picked up a small number of times. Its antigen is as yet unknown. This clonotype was obtained from a man between 18 and 29 years old in good health. Some clones in this sample may be carry-over from other donors' samples. What was sequenced was naive CD8+ T cells from PBMCs.

The CDR3: CASSFTGGYNEQFF. The CDR3 coding sequence is TGTGCCAGCAGTTTTACAGGGGGGTACAATGAGCAGTTCTTC. The V gene is TRBV27, the J gene TRBJ2-1; TRBD1 matches 8 bases. Germline V gene sequence: CDR1 MNHEY, CDR2 SMNVEV (reference sequence). The CDR3 spans 14 residues. The V segment lost 3 bases and the J segment 4 bases; nucleotides outside the gene matches: 2.